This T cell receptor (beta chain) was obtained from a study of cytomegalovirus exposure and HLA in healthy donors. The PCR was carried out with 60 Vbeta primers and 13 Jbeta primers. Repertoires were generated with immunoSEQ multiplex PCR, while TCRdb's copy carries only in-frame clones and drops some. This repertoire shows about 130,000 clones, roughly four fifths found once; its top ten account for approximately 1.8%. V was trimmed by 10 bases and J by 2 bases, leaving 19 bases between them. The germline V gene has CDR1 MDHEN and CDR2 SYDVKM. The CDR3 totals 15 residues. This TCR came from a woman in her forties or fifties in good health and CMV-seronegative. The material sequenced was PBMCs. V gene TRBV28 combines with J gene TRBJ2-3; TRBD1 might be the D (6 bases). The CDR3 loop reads CATQDRRITTDTQYF. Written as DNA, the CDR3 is TGTGCCACCCAAGACAGGCGAATAACCACAGATACGCAGTATTTT.